This TCR beta chain was sequenced in a study of T-cell memory formation after mild COVID-19. Findings of the study overall: Several responding clones turned up in pre-infection memory, indicating that cross-reactive memory may have taken part.

The CDR3 length is 14 residues. Germline-derived CDR1 and CDR2 are KGHSH and LQKENI. The V gene end was trimmed by 1 base and the J gene end by 5 bases; junction bases not matched to a gene: 4. This clonotype was seen only a few times. No antigen is known for it. TCRdb used MiXCR to reprocess the 5' RACE reads, holding one entry per CDR3 protein. The table lists 140,000 to 150,000 distinct CDR3 sequences, under 25% of them singletons. The sample taken for sequencing was PBMCs or a T cell subset sorted from them (not recorded which). V and J are TRBV18 and TRBJ1-1; 7 positions match TRBD1. The TCR originated in an adult woman who had mild COVID-19 (a few samples of this study predate the infection). Cell type and time point are not known. The chain's CDR3 is CASSPQGAGTEAFF. The CDR3 nucleotides read TGTGCCAGCTCACCACAGGGGGCCGGGACTGAAGCTTTCTTT.